The next 23 T cell receptor beta chains were all read from a single sample in a study of blood T cell repertoires in COVID-19. TCRdb's table, derived via immunoSEQ multiplex PCR, lists solely in-frame clones and lacks some. The sample consists of around 230,000 clones, 86% of them appearing once. Sequenced sample: PBMCs or T cells enriched from blood (not recorded which). The receptor set was obtained from a woman aged 40 to 49 with acute COVID-19.

The chain uses TRBV7-3 and TRBJ1-5; D remains unclear. Per germline, CDR1 SGHTA and CDR2 FQGTGA. The CDR3 extends over 13 amino acids. Trimming cost V 1 base and J 6 bases, with 7 bases left between them. As DNA, the CDR3 is TGTGCCAGCAGCTTAAGGCGAGGTCAGCCCCAGCATTTT. Protein: CASSLRRGQPQHF.

The table lists this clone with a few counts. Sequence at one end of the junction differs from germline and may be a read error. This sequence joins TRBV5-5 and TRBJ1-2, with a possible D match to TRBD1 (6 bases). This CDR3 comprises 11 residues. The germline gives CDR1 SGHKS, CDR2 YYEKEE (reference sequence). The CDR3 coding sequence is TGCCTACCCCTGGCAGGGGATGGCTACACCTTC. This sequence encodes CLPLAGDGYTF.

This chain links TRBV3-1 (or the pseudogene TRBV3-2) with TRBJ1-5; maybe TRBD1 (6 bases). V was trimmed by 2 bases and J by 6 bases, leaving 23 bases between them. This CDR3 is 18 amino acids long. The V gene's germline CDR1 is LGHDT and CDR2 YNNKEL (reference sequence). The CDR3 protein is CASSQSPGAGRKGQPQHF. The CDR3 nucleotides are TGTGCCAGCAGCCAATCCCCAGGGGCGGGCCGAAAGGGTCAGCCCCAGCATTTT.

The chain carries TRBV7-9 and TRBJ2-7; D remains unclear. The CDR3 length is 12 residues. Per germline, CDR1 SEHNR and CDR2 FQNEAQ (reference sequence). The V end lost 1 base, the J end lost 4 bases, and 5 bases lay between the germline ends. The CDR3 nucleotides are TGTGCCAGCAGCTTAGTCCCTTACGAGCAGTACTTC. Protein product: CASSLVPYEQYF.

This clone was observed a few times. This sequence joins TRBV19 and TRBJ1-2; D gene ambiguous. From germline, CDR1 is LNHDA and CDR2 SQIVND (reference sequence). V was cut by 6 bases and J by 2 bases, with 7 bases left in between. The CDR3 extends over 12 amino acids. In DNA form, the CDR3 reads TGTGCCAGTAGGATACAGAACTATGGCTACACCTTC. Its translation is CASRIQNYGYTF. The whole variable domain, filled in from reference TRBV19 and TRBJ1-2, reads DGGITQSPKYLFRKEGQNVTLSCEQNLNHDAMYWYRQDPGQGLRLIYYSQIVNDFQKGDIAEGYSVSREKKESFPLTVTSAQKNPTAFYLCASRIQNYGYTFGSGTRLTVV.

The chain joins TRBV11-2 to TRBJ2-1, with 10 bases that match TRBD2. Germline lookup yields CDR1 SGHAT and CDR2 FQNNGV. This CDR3 has 16 residues. V was clipped by 5 bases and J by 2 bases; unmatched bases: 6. CDR3 bases: TGTGCCAGCAGCCCAGCCGGGACTAGCGCCTACAATGAGCAGTTCTTC. It codes for CASSPAGTSAYNEQFF.

The V call is TRBV29-1, the J call TRBJ2-5; D gene unclear. This CDR3 is built from 12 residues. V lost 3 bases, J lost 1 base, and 6 bases lay in between. The germline V gene encodes CDR1 SQVTM and CDR2 ANQGSEA. The CDR3 region has the DNA TGCAGCGTTGAGGAGTCCCAAGAGACCCAGTACTTC. Translated: CSVEESQETQYF.

The chain has TRBV9 and TRBJ2-2; 8 bases map to TRBD1. Germline-derived CDR1 and CDR2 are SGDLS and YYNGEE. This CDR3 spans 15 amino acids. J gave up 5 bases and V 3 bases, and 6 bases lay outside the gene matches. Here the CDR3 reads CASSAGQESTGELFF. CDR3 sequence (DNA): TGTGCCAGCAGCGCGGGACAGGAGTCAACCGGGGAGCTGTTTTTT.

The chain joins TRBV6-4 to TRBJ1-2, with TRBD1 matching 7 bases. The CDR3 spans 13 residues. Germline V lookup: CDR1 MRHNA, CDR2 SNTAGT. V shed 4 bases, J shed 8 bases, and the junction held 7 bases outside the gene matches. The CDR3 coding sequence is TGTGCCAGCAGTGCCTCGACAGGGTCGGGCTACACCTTC. Translation gives CASSASTGSGYTF.

This sequence joins TRBV19 and TRBJ1-5, with 11 bases aligning to TRBD1. Unmatched junction bases numbered 7, after V lost 9 bases and J lost 6 bases. The CDR3 contains 14 residues. Germline-derived CDR1 and CDR2 are LNHDA and SQIVND (reference sequence). The CDR3 DNA sequence: TGTGCCAGCCGGGACAGGGGGAATAGTCAGCCCCAGCATTTT. Protein sequence: CASRDRGNSQPQHF.

The V gene is TRBV2, the J gene TRBJ2-1; 7 nucleotides line up with TRBD1. CDR1 and CDR2 (germline): SNHLY, FYNNEI. The CDR3 contains 15 residues. Trimming cost V 6 bases and J 2 bases; bases outside gene matches: 7. In nucleotides, the CDR3 is TGTGCCAGCAGAAATCGACAGGGAACCTACAATGAGCAGTTCTTC. Translation: CASRNRQGTYNEQFF.

This chain links TRBV9 with TRBJ2-3; 12 bases match TRBD2. The germline CDR1 and CDR2 sequences are SGDLS and YYNGEE. J was trimmed by 2 bases and V by 5 bases; bases with no gene match: 3. The CDR3 has 15 amino acids. The CDR3 protein is CASSLAGGVTDTQYF. The CDR3 region has the DNA TGTGCCAGCAGTCTAGCGGGGGGGGTCACAGATACGCAGTATTTT.

This chain uses TRBV7-9 with TRBJ2-7, with D possibly being TRBD1 (5 bases). Per the germline V gene, CDR1 is SEHNR and CDR2 is FQNEAQ (reference sequence). The CDR3 spans 14 residues. V lost 3 bases and J 6 bases, leaving 15 bases between the germline ends. The CDR3 reads CASSFEGVGSEQYF. The CDR3 DNA reads as TGTGCCAGCAGCTTCGAAGGGGTTGGCAGCGAGCAGTACTTC.

The chain uses TRBV19 and TRBJ2-5; 10 nucleotides line up with TRBD1. Germline V gene lookup returns CDR1 LNHDA and CDR2 SQIVND (reference sequence). Trimming at V came to 10 bases and at J to 5 bases, leaving 4 bases not matched to a gene. This CDR3 is 12 amino acids long. CDR3 in amino acids: CATDRGGETQYF. The CDR3 nucleotides read TGTGCCACGGACAGGGGGGGCGAGACCCAGTACTTC.

The table lists this clone with a count of one. This sequence joins TRBV7-8 and TRBJ1-2; 7 bases are a match to TRBD1. This CDR3 has 14 residues. The V segment lost 5 bases and the J segment 7 bases; nucleotides outside the gene matches: 10. The V gene's germline CDR1 is SGHVS and CDR2 FQNEAQ. In nucleotides, the CDR3 is TGTGCCAGCAGCCCCCTCGACAGGGTGACTGGCTACACCTTC. This codes for CASSPLDRVTGYTF.

This rearrangement joins TRBV28 to TRBJ1-6, with D possibly TRBD1 on 6 matching bases. Germline V gives CDR1 MDHEN, CDR2 SYDVKM. This CDR3 comprises 12 residues. V lost 11 bases, J lost 7 bases, and 12 bases lay in between. CDR3 nucleotide sequence: TGTGCCGGGGGCCAGGCGAATTCACCCCTCCACTTT. It is translated as CAGGQANSPLHF.

The CDR3 bases are TGCAGCGTTGTCCTGGGAGGGGGCTACACCTTC. Its translation: CSVVLGGGYTF. This rearrangement joins TRBV29-1 to TRBJ1-2; no definite D call. V was pared by 4 bases and J by 8 bases, with 11 bases between. Germline CDR1 is SQVTM and CDR2 is ANQGSEA. The CDR3 is 11 amino acids.

This clone is a singleton in its sample. The J gene is TRBJ1-5, the V gene TRBV5-8; 11 bases map to TRBD1. Germline V gene lookup returns CDR1 SGHTS and CDR2 YDEGEE. With V trimmed by 4 bases and J by 7 bases, 7 bases remained unmatched. The CDR3 is 15 amino acids. The CDR3 DNA sequence: TGTGCCAGCAGCCGCCGCGGGACAGGGGGACAGCCCCAGCATTTT. As protein: CASSRRGTGGQPQHF.

V and J are TRBV2 and TRBJ1-6; 7 bases are a match to TRBD1. V shed 4 bases, J shed 0 bases, and the junction held 9 bases outside the gene matches. The CDR3 consists of 18 residues. Germline lookup yields CDR1 SNHLY and CDR2 FYNNEI. CDR3 nucleotides: TGTGCCAGCAGTGCTCGACAGGGCTTTAGCTCCTATAATTCACCCCTCCACTTT. Residues: CASSARQGFSSYNSPLHF.

J is TRBJ2-7 and V is TRBV19, with TRBD2 identical over 7 bases. J lost 7 bases, V lost 4 bases, and 13 bases had no gene match. This CDR3 is built from 15 residues. Germline V gene data show CDR1 as LNHDA and CDR2 as SQIVND (reference sequence). This CDR3 reads CASSTTSVAAGEQYF. The CDR3 DNA sequence: TGTGCCAGTAGTACCACTAGCGTCGCGGCGGGTGAGCAGTACTTC. The whole variable domain, remainder taken from reference TRBV19 and TRBJ2-7, is DGGITQSPKYLFRKEGQNVTLSCEQNLNHDAMYWYRQDPGQGLRLIYYSQIVNDFQKGDIAEGYSVSREKKESFPLTVTSAQKNPTAFYLCASSTTSVAAGEQYFGPGTRLTVT.

The chain employs TRBV6-5 and TRBJ2-7; D is possibly TRBD2 (6 bases). CDR1 MNHEY and CDR2 SVGAGI come from the germline V gene. With 6 bases removed from V and 3 bases from J, the gap between germline ends came to 15 bases. The CDR3 covers 14 residues. The CDR3 bases are TGTGCCAGCAGCCTGATGTCGGGGGACTACGAGCAGTACTTC. Translated, it gives CASSLMSGDYEQYF.

V is TRBV5-5 and J is TRBJ1-2, with 8 nucleotides matching TRBD1. V was pared by 4 bases and J by 6 bases, with 8 bases of the junction left unmatched. Germline V gene data show CDR1 as SGHKS and CDR2 as YYEKEE (reference sequence). This CDR3 is 14 amino acids long. As DNA, the CDR3 is TGTGCCAGCAGCGCCAAGACAGGGGAGGATGGCTACACCTTC. Amino acids: CASSAKTGEDGYTF.

The rearrangement joins TRBV7-8 to TRBJ2-1, with a possible D match to TRBD2 (6 bases). The germline gives CDR1 SGHVS, CDR2 FQNEAQ. The CDR3 is 16 amino acids. V was trimmed by 5 bases and J by 3 bases, leaving 17 bases between them. CDR3 region: CASSRATGLVYNEQFF. CDR3 coding DNA: TGTGCCAGCAGCCGTGCAACGGGACTGGTCTACAATGAGCAGTTCTTC.